This T cell receptor (beta chain) emerged from a study of glioma-infiltrating T cells after dendritic cell vaccination. The protocol was immunoSEQ multiplex PCR, while the TCRdb copy is restricted to in-frame clones and leaves out a portion. The sample lists 85,000 or so clones, around 85% occurring once. Trimming removed 2 bases at V and 4 bases at J, with 11 bases between. The germline gives CDR1 SEHNR, CDR2 FQNEAQ (reference sequence). This CDR3 has 15 residues. Time point in this sample: after dendritic cell vaccination, including at tumor progression/relapse. This clone was seen a single time. Sequencing was performed on blood, taken after dendritic cell vaccination. The receptor comes from a human donor with glioblastoma. V and J are TRBV7-9 and TRBJ2-2; D is undetermined. CDR3 nucleotide sequence: TGTGCCAGCAGCTTACAGGCTGCCGGCACCGGGGAGCTGTTTTTT. It yields the protein CASSLQAAGTGELFF.